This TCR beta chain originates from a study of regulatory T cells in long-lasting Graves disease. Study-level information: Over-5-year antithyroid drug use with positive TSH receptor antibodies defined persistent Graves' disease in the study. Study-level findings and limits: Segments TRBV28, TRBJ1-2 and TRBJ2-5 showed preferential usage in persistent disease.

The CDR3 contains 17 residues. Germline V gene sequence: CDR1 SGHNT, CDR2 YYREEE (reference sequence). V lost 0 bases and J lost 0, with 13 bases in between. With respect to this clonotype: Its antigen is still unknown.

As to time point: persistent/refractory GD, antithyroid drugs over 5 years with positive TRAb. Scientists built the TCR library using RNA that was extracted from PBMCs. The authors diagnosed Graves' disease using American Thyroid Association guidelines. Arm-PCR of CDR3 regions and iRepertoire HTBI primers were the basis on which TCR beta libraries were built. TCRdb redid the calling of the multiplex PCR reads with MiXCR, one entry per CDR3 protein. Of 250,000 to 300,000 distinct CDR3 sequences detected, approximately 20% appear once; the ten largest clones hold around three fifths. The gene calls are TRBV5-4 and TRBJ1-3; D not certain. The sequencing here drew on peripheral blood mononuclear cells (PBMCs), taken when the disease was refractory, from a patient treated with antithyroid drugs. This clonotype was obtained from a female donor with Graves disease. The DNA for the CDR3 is TGTGCCAGCAGCTTGGAGCCCGGCAGAGACTCTGGAAACACCATATATTTT. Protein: CASSLEPGRDSGNTIYF.